These 15 T cell receptor beta chains share one sample of origin, sequenced in a study of Graves' ophthalmopathy and Graves' hyperthyroidism. The authors amplified TCR beta CDR3 regions from RNA transcripts. RT-PCR with HTBI primers came first, then second-round multiplex PCR. Using its own MiXCR run on the multiplex PCR reads, TCRdb lists one record per CDR3 protein. Here the sample spans around 1.1 million distinct CDR3 sequences, approximately 35% being singletons. Sequencing input: peripheral blood or thyroid tissue (not recorded which). All receptors derive from an adult man with Graves' hyperthyroidism.

CDR3 nucleotide sequence: TGTGCCAGCAGTTTTTTCTCGACAGGGGACGAGCAGTACTTC. Amino acids: CASSFFSTGDEQYF. The chain joins TRBV7-6 to TRBJ2-7, with 8 bases that match TRBD1. CDR1 and CDR2 from the germline V gene are SGHVS and FNYEAQ. The CDR3 is made up of 14 amino acids. J lost 5 bases, V lost 6 bases, and 9 bases had no gene match.

The V gene is TRBV4-1, the J gene TRBJ1-4, with TRBD1 matching over 7 bases. The CDR3 extends over 16 amino acids. CDR1 MGHRA and CDR2 YSYEKL come from the germline V gene. J was trimmed by 3 bases and V by 4 bases; bases with no gene match: 8. CDR3 bases: TGCGCCAGCAGCCGAGGGGGGGGACAGTCTAATGAAAAACTGTTTTTT. Its translation is CASSRGGGQSNEKLFF.

The table lists this clonotype with many counts. The CDR3 sequence: CASSETGRSGANVLTF. CDR3 nucleotides: TGTGCCAGCAGCGAGACAGGGAGGTCTGGGGCCAACGTCCTGACTTTC. The chain carries TRBV9 and TRBJ2-6, with D tentatively TRBD1 (7 bases). In germline, CDR1 is SGDLS, CDR2 YYNGEE. Trimming removed 3 bases from V and 1 base from J, with 11 bases in between. The CDR3 totals 16 residues.

V and J are TRBV15 and TRBJ1-1; D is possibly TRBD1 (6 bases). In germline, CDR1 is LNHNV, CDR2 YYDKDF (reference sequence). The CDR3 spans 14 residues. Deletions cut 5 bases from V and 5 bases from J, with 15 bases between. The chain's CDR3 is CATSLGRGTTEAFF. CDR3 in DNA: TGTGCCACCAGCCTAGGGAGGGGGACGACTGAAGCTTTCTTT.

V gene TRBV7-8 combines with J gene TRBJ2-7; a possible D gene is TRBD2 (6 bases). CDR3 length equals 15 residues. The germline CDR1 and CDR2 sequences are SGHVS and FQNEAQ. Trimming pared 2 bases from V and 2 bases from J, leaving 13 bases between. The CDR3 coding sequence is TGTGCCAGCAGCTTAAGAGGGGCTAGCGCCTACGAGCAGTACTTC. Encoded protein: CASSLRGASAYEQYF.

The J gene is TRBJ2-5, the V gene TRBV6-6, with 12 positions matching TRBD2. J gave up 3 bases and V 4 bases, and 9 bases lay outside the gene matches. The CDR3 is 17 residues long. The germline CDR1 and CDR2 sequences are MNHNY and SVGAGI (reference sequence). CDR3 bases: TGTGCCAGCAGTTCGCGGACTAGCGGGATGTCCGAAGAGACCCAGTACTTC. It specifies CASSSRTSGMSEETQYF.

The chain carries TRBV2 and TRBJ2-7; D remains ambiguous. TRBJ2-5 matches the DNA end more closely, so the J call is doubtful. The V gene's germline CDR1 is SNHLY and CDR2 FYNNEI. The CDR3 is made up of 14 amino acids. The CDR3 sequence: CASKSRRVGETQYF. The CDR3 DNA sequence: TGTGCCAGCAAATCGCGTCGGGTTGGAGAGACCCAGTACTTC.

This clonotype has only a few counts. This may be a read error, as it is one base from a much larger clone. This chain links TRBV5-1 with TRBJ2-5, with 7 bases aligning to TRBD2. The V gene's germline CDR1 is SGHRS and CDR2 YFSETQ. The CDR3 is 15 amino acids. CDR3 nucleotide sequence: TGCGCCAGCAAGGCGGCGGGGGATCTCCAAGAGACCCGGTACTTC. Protein sequence: CASKAAGDLQETRYF.

V and J are TRBV20-1 and TRBJ2-7; TRBD1 might be the D (6 bases). Trimming stripped 5 bases from V and 3 bases from J, with 17 bases between. This CDR3 contains 14 residues. Germline lookup yields CDR1 DFQATT and CDR2 SNEGSKA (reference sequence). CDR3 nucleotide sequence: TGCAGTGCTGCGGCCTCGGGACAAAACTACGAGCAGTACTTC. It is translated as CSAAASGQNYEQYF.

V and J are TRBV12-3 or TRBV12-4 and TRBJ2-7; 8 nucleotides align to TRBD1. This CDR3 region has 14 residues. The trim removed 6 bases at V and 6 bases at J, leaving 10 bases unmatched. CDR3 in DNA: TGTGCCAGCAGGACGGGACAGGCGTCGTCCGAGCAGTACTTC. Translating gives CASRTGQASSEQYF.

The chain has TRBV12-3 or TRBV12-4 and TRBJ2-7; TRBD2 matches at 14 bases. Trimming at V came to 2 bases and at J to 4 bases, leaving 4 bases not matched to a gene. CDR3 length: 16 residues. The CDR3 coding sequence is TGTGCCAGCAGTTTATTGGGGACTAGCGGGAGTTACGAGCAGTACTTC. It translates to CASSLLGTSGSYEQYF.

The rearrangement links TRBV14 to TRBJ1-5; D is uncertain. The ends were cut back, 0 bases at V and 1 base at J, with 4 bases in the middle. Germline loops: CDR1 SGHDN, CDR2 FVKESK. The CDR3 has 14 residues. The CDR3 DNA reads as TGTGCCAGCAGCCAAGAACTAAGCAATCAGCCCCAGCATTTT. It specifies CASSQELSNQPQHF.

The genes are TRBV6-1 and TRBJ2-7; TRBD1 aligns across 7 bases. This CDR3 is built from 13 residues. With V trimmed by 7 bases and J by 5 bases, 8 bases remained unmatched. CDR1 and CDR2 (germline): MNHNS, SASEGT. The CDR3 sequence: CASTTGRRDEQYF. CDR3 nucleotide sequence: TGTGCCAGCACGACAGGGAGAAGGGACGAGCAGTACTTC.

In its sample, this clonotype was seen a few times. The chain combines TRBV28 with TRBJ1-1; tentatively, D is TRBD1 (6 bases). There are 15 residues in the CDR3. Germline V gives CDR1 MDHEN, CDR2 SYDVKM. V was trimmed by 2 bases and J by 0 bases, leaving 10 bases between them. The CDR3: CASSLPTGLNTEAFF. The CDR3, as DNA: TGTGCCAGCAGTTTACCCACAGGGTTGAACACTGAAGCTTTCTTT.

This clonotype was seen more than once but under ten times. The V call is TRBV10-2, the J call TRBJ2-7; 9 bases map to TRBD1. Trimming removed 3 bases from V and 2 bases from J; junction bases left unmatched: 5. The CDR3 is 15 amino acids. Per the germline V gene, CDR1 is WSHSY and CDR2 is SAAADI. CDR3 protein: CASSDSGQGPYEQYF. As DNA, the CDR3 is TGCGCCAGCAGTGATTCGGGACAGGGACCCTACGAGCAGTACTTC.